This T cell receptor (beta chain) was profiled in a study of follicular helper T cells after annual influenza vaccination. As for time point: 2014-2015 season, pre-vaccination. Donors with HIV/AIDS, active malignancy, immunomodulators or active illness were excluded. The CDR3 spans 17 residues. Germline V lookup: CDR1 SGDLS, CDR2 YYNGEE. V was trimmed by 1 base and J by 5 bases, leaving 19 bases between them. Clones were sequenced by immunoSEQ multiplex PCR, and TCRdb holds only the in-frame ones, with some missing. The sample has around 25,000 clones; 80% to 90% are singletons. This sequence was found in an adult who received the influenza vaccine. The chain combines TRBV9 with TRBJ1-5; the D gene is possibly TRBD1 (6 bases). Sequencing used CXCR5+ CD38- circulating T follicular helper cells from blood, obtained on the day of influenza vaccination. Subset here: circulating Tfh, non-naive CD4+CXCR5+PD-1+ (ICOS+CD38+ or ICOS-CD38-). The CDR3 loop is CASSVKRGGEGHQPQHF. The DNA of the CDR3 is TGTGCCAGCAGCGTAAAAAGGGGGGGGGAGGGCCATCAGCCCCAGCATTTT.